This is a list of T cell receptor beta chains from one sample in a study of T cell changes during pregnancy in multiple sclerosis. Only in-frame clones appear in the TCRdb table, and some are missing; sequencing was by immunoSEQ multiplex PCR. The sample has 75,000 to 95,000 clones; around 90% are singletons. The sample consisted of peripheral blood, taken in the first trimester of pregnancy. These receptors all stem from a female donor in good health, enrolled as a control in a pregnancy study. The CDR3 runs from the conserved cysteine through the conserved F or W. A D gene is named only where the DNA matches it firmly. Clone size is not always given. Where it is, it says once, few, many or a class for expanded clones.

D	V	J	size	DNA	CDR3
NA	TRBV27	TRBJ1-5	NA	TGTGCCAGCAGTCCCCGCCCGGACAGAGGCCTCAATCAGCCCCAGCATTTT	CASSPRPDRGLNQPQHF
TRBD1	TRBV7-6	TRBJ2-7	NA	TGTGCCAGCAGCCCTACTCGGGACAGCCAATACGAGCAGTACTTC	CASSPTRDSQYEQYF
TRBD1	TRBV19	TRBJ1-2	NA	TGTGCCAGTAGTCCCCGGGACAGAGGTCTGGGCTACACCTTC	CASSPRDRGLGYTF
TRBD1	TRBV6-5	TRBJ1-1	NA	TGTGCCAGCAGTTACGACCAAACAGGGGCTAAAGCTTTCTTT	CASSYDQTGAKAFF
NA	TRBV14	TRBJ2-2	NA	TGTGCCAGCAGCTTCCCTACTAGCCCCGGGGAGCTGTTTTTT	CASSFPTSPGELFF
NA	TRBV4-3	TRBJ1-1	NA	TGCGCCAGCAGCCAAGATTGGAGACGGGGAGGAAACACTGAAGCTTTCTTT	CASSQDWRRGGNTEAFF
TRBD2	TRBV11-1	TRBJ2-5	NA	TGTGCCAGCAGCTTGGCCACGTCGGGGGGGCAAGAGACCCAGTACTTC	CASSLATSGGQETQYF
TRBD1	TRBV18	TRBJ2-1	once	TGTGCCAGCTCACCCTGGGACAGGGTCAACAATGAGCAGTTCTTC	CASSPWDRVNNEQFF
TRBD2	TRBV7-9	TRBJ2-5	NA	TGTGCCAGCAGCTTACCCGGGACTAGCGGCCCGGGGACCCAGTACTTC	CASSLPGTSGPGTQYF
TRBD2	TRBV7-2	TRBJ2-2	NA	TGTGCCAGCAGCTTAGAAAGGCTAGCGGGGGGGCTCGGGGAGCTGTTTTTT	CASSLERLAGGLGELFF